These 28 T cell receptor beta chains were all obtained from the same sample, sequenced in a study of Graves' ophthalmopathy and Graves' hyperthyroidism. The TCR beta CDR3 regions underwent amplification from RNA transcripts. RT-PCR in the first round used HTBI primers; a second-round multiplex PCR followed. TCRdb itself ran the multiplex PCR reads through MiXCR, one entry per CDR3 protein. The sample holds about 740,000 distinct CDR3 sequences; roughly 40% are singletons and the top ten take roughly 46%. Sequenced sample: peripheral blood. Receptor source: an adult man with Graves' ophthalmopathy.

The chain recombines TRBV25-1 with TRBJ1-5; D is uncertain. The CDR3 covers 16 residues. Germline assignment: CDR1 MGHDK and CDR2 SYGVNS. Trimming removed 4 bases at V and 2 bases at J, with 15 bases between. CDR3 amino acids: CASSASRGLGNQPQHF. The CDR3 DNA reads TGTGCCAGCAGTGCTAGTAGAGGGTTAGGCAATCAGCCCCAGCATTTT.

As for this clonotype: This clone may be a read error of a much larger clone one base away. The chain uses TRBV7-9 and TRBJ2-5; tentative D call: TRBD1 (5 bases). The CDR3 has 14 amino acids. The germline CDR1 and CDR2 sequences are SEHNR and FQNEAQ (reference sequence). This CDR3 is CASTPRRAQEAQYF. CDR3 DNA sequence: TGTGCCAGCACCCCGCGCAGGGCCCAAGAGGCCCAGTACTTC.

In its sample, this clonotype was seen a few times. The chain uses TRBV6-5 and TRBJ1-6; D is unclear. Germline CDR1 reads MNHEY; CDR2 reads SVGAGI. V lost 4 bases and J 9 bases, leaving 16 bases between the germline ends. CDR3 length: 15 amino acids. Here the CDR3 reads CASSLRPDGGSPLHF. Written as DNA, the CDR3 is TGTGCCAGCAGTTTACGGCCAGATGGAGGTTCACCCCTCCACTTT.

This clonotype showed up many times. V is TRBV29-1 and J is TRBJ1-1; D not certain. The germline V gene encodes CDR1 SQVTM and CDR2 ANQGSEA. The CDR3 is 17 amino acids. Trimming stripped 3 bases from V and 2 bases from J, with 22 bases between. The CDR3 DNA reads TGCAGCGTTGAGGTAGTGAAGCCGCGCGGCGTTAACACTGAAGCTTTCTTT. Residues: CSVEVVKPRGVNTEAFF.

In this sample, this clonotype turned up many times. The rearrangement joins TRBV7-9 to TRBJ1-1; weak D call: TRBD1 (6 bases). Germline values: CDR1 SEHNR, CDR2 FQNEAQ (reference sequence). The CDR3 extends over 15 amino acids. Trimming stripped 5 bases from V and 4 bases from J, with 17 bases between. The CDR3 sequence: CASSPKGGRGTEAFF. The CDR3 DNA is TGTGCCAGCAGCCCTAAGGGGGGCCGGGGCACTGAAGCTTTCTTT.

This clonotype was detected ten times or more. V is TRBV15 and J is TRBJ2-5; D not certain. This CDR3 is 15 amino acids long. Germline assignment: CDR1 LNHNV and CDR2 YYDKDF (reference sequence). Trimming removed 0 bases at V and 1 base at J, with 9 bases between. The CDR3 spells CATSRDGGPQETQYF. The DNA of the CDR3 is TGTGCCACCAGCAGAGACGGCGGACCCCAAGAGACCCAGTACTTC.

CDR3 loop: CASSQGGGVETQYF. The CDR3 nucleotides read TGCGCCAGCAGCCAAGGAGGGGGCGTTGAGACCCAGTACTTC. The chain couples TRBV4-3 to TRBJ2-5; 7 bases line up with TRBD1. The CDR3 runs to 14 residues. Per the germline V gene, CDR1 is LGHNA and CDR2 is YSLEER. J lost 5 bases, V lost 1 base, and 4 bases had no gene match.

This clonotype was observed a single time. The junction and the germline gene differ at one end; a read error may be behind it. This chain links TRBV10-3 with TRBJ1-3, with 8 bases that match TRBD1. Germline V gives CDR1 ENHRY, CDR2 SYGVKD. The CDR3 consists of 14 residues. CDR3 bases: TGTGCCAGCAGTCTGACAGGGGCTGGAAACGCCATATATTTT. It translates to CASSLTGAGNAIYF.

The chain has TRBV9 and TRBJ1-2; tentatively, D is TRBD1 (6 bases). This CDR3 has 14 amino acids. Germline CDR1 and CDR2: SGDLS and YYNGEE. Deletions cut 4 bases from V and 4 bases from J, with 14 bases between. As DNA, the CDR3 is TGTGCCAGCAGCCTCGGGGGCAGAAGCTATGGCTACACCTTC. Protein: CASSLGGRSYGYTF.

In this sample, this clonotype turned up a few times. V gene TRBV7-2 combines with J gene TRBJ1-1; a possible D gene is TRBD1 (5 bases). The CDR3 totals 15 residues. V lost 5 bases to trimming and J lost 1 base, with 14 bases between them. The germline CDR1 and CDR2 sequences are SGHTA and FQGNSA. CDR3 sequence: CASSLKAGSNTEAFF. The DNA for the CDR3 is TGTGCCAGCAGCCTGAAGGCAGGGTCGAACACTGAAGCTTTCTTT.

This clonotype was picked up many times. This rearrangement joins TRBV29-1 to TRBJ2-5, with 9 positions matching TRBD1. This CDR3 has 15 residues. J was trimmed by 7 bases and V by 6 bases; bases with no gene match: 15. Per germline, CDR1 SQVTM and CDR2 ANQGSEA. In nucleotides, the CDR3 is TGCAGCGTCGAATACCGGGACAGGGTTGAAGGGACCCAGTACTTC. Encoded protein: CSVEYRDRVEGTQYF.

The chain couples TRBV2 to TRBJ1-4; D perhaps matches TRBD1 (6 bases). CDR1 SNHLY and CDR2 FYNNEI come from the germline V gene. The CDR3 has 15 residues. V lost 3 bases and J 6 bases, leaving 14 bases between the germline ends. CDR3 amino acids: CASSEIQGRHEKLFF. In DNA form, the CDR3 reads TGTGCCAGCAGTGAGATCCAGGGGAGGCATGAAAAACTGTTTTTT. Full variable domain (rest looked up from reference TRBV2 and TRBJ1-4): EPEVTQTPSHQVTQMGQEVILRCVPISNHLYFYWYRQILGQKVEFLVSFYNNEISEKSEIFDDQFSVERPDGSNFTLKIRSTKLEDSAMYFCASSEIQGRHEKLFFGSGTQLSVL.

Ten or more counts support this clonotype. This sequence joins TRBV7-9 and TRBJ2-5; no clear D gene. Germline CDR1 and CDR2: SEHNR and FQNEAQ (reference sequence). This CDR3 is 14 amino acids long. The V end lost 5 bases, the J end lost 2 bases, and 12 bases lay between the germline ends. CDR3 DNA sequence: TGTGCCAGCAGCCCAAGGTCCGCACAAGAGACCCAGTACTTC. Residues: CASSPRSAQETQYF.

There are a few counts of this clonotype. J is TRBJ1-4 and V is TRBV14; D unresolved. Germline CDR1 and CDR2: SGHDN and FVKESK. The CDR3 has 16 residues. V gave up 3 bases and J gave up 0 bases, with 11 bases separating them. The CDR3 sequence is CASSQGGRSTNEKLFF. The CDR3 DNA follows: TGTGCCAGCAGCCAGGGCGGAAGGTCAACTAATGAAAAACTGTTTTTT. Filled out from reference TRBV14 and TRBJ1-4, the complete variable domain reads EAGVTQFPSHSVIEKGQTVTLRCDPISGHDNLYWYRRVMGKEIKFLLHFVKESKQDESGMPNNRFLAERTGGTYSTLKVQPAELEDSGVYFCASSQGGRSTNEKLFFGSGTQLSVL.

On this clonotype itself: A junction boundary mismatches the germline segment, possibly from a read error. V usage is TRBV7-9 and J usage is TRBJ2-5, with D possibly being TRBD1 (6 bases). Germline V gene sequence: CDR1 SEHNR, CDR2 FQNEAQ (reference sequence). The CDR3 covers 15 residues. CDR3 nucleotide sequence: TGCTCCAGCAGCTCGCAGGGGTTCCCCCAAGAGACCCAGTACTTC. It encodes CSSSSQGFPQETQYF.

This clonotype was picked up a small number of times. V is TRBV19 and J is TRBJ1-5; D gene uncertain. The CDR3 is made up of 14 amino acids. V lost 3 bases, J lost 0 bases, and 6 bases lay in between. CDR1 is LNHDA and CDR2 is SQIVND in the germline V gene (reference sequence). CDR3 loop: CASSMGRSNQPQHF. The CDR3 bases are TGTGCCAGTAGTATGGGTCGTAGCAATCAGCCCCAGCATTTT.

V gene TRBV24-1 combines with J gene TRBJ1-5; possible D gene TRBD1, 5 bases. Germline CDR1 is KGHDR and CDR2 is SFDVKD. V was shortened by 0 bases and J by 5 bases, with 13 bases between the two germline ends. The CDR3 is made up of 16 amino acids. As DNA, the CDR3 is TGTGCCACCAGTGATTTGTCGGACACCGGGGATCAGCCCCAGCATTTT. It yields the protein CATSDLSDTGDQPQHF.

This clonotype was seen only a few times. V and J are TRBV7-8 and TRBJ1-4; D is unresolved. The CDR3 consists of 14 residues. Per the germline V gene, CDR1 is SGHVS and CDR2 is FQNEAQ. Trimming pared 10 bases from V and 1 base from J, leaving 13 bases between. The DNA for the CDR3 is TGTGCCATCAGGCTAGGCAGAACTAATGAAAAACTGTTTTTT. It yields the protein CAIRLGRTNEKLFF.

The J gene is TRBJ2-5, the V gene TRBV29-1; 7 bases match TRBD1. Germline V lookup: CDR1 SQVTM, CDR2 ANQGSEA. The CDR3 covers 14 residues. The J segment lost 2 bases and the V segment lost 8 bases, leaving 11 bases of the junction unmatched. CDR3 nucleotides: TGCAGCCTTAAGACAGGGACCCGACAAGAGACCCAGTACTTC. This encodes CSLKTGTRQETQYF.

The chain has TRBV20-1 and TRBJ2-7, with TRBD1 as a possible D gene (5 bases). The ends were cut back, 0 bases at V and 3 bases at J, with 15 bases in the middle. The CDR3 has 15 amino acids. Germline values: CDR1 DFQATT, CDR2 SNEGSKA (reference sequence). The CDR3 protein is CSARDLGPDGYEQYF. DNA of the CDR3: TGCAGTGCTAGAGATCTGGGGCCAGATGGCTACGAGCAGTACTTC.

This clonotype came up many times. This chain joins TRBV29-1 and TRBJ1-5; D uncertain. Per the germline V gene, CDR1 is SQVTM and CDR2 is ANQGSEA. CDR3 length equals 13 residues. Trimming left V 4 bases short and J 3 bases short, with 10 bases between. The CDR3: CSVVSGVNQPQHF. CDR3 nucleotides: TGCAGCGTTGTTTCCGGAGTCAATCAGCCCCAGCATTTT.

This clonotype was observed a few times. V is TRBV29-1 and J is TRBJ1-3, with 9 bases matching TRBD1. V lost 6 bases and J lost 6; bases outside the gene matches: 12. The CDR3 is made up of 15 amino acids. Germline V lookup: CDR1 SQVTM, CDR2 ANQGSEA. The DNA for the CDR3 is TGCAGCGTCCTTGGACAGGGGTTCACTGAAAACACCATATATTTT. Translation: CSVLGQGFTENTIYF.

This clonotype was seen at least ten times. V and J are TRBV12-3 or TRBV12-4 and TRBJ2-5; 14 bases match TRBD2. CDR3 length: 15 amino acids. The V gene end was trimmed by 4 bases and the J gene end by 5 bases; junction bases not matched to a gene: 3. The CDR3, as DNA: TGTGCCAGCAGTTCGCGGACTAGCGGGGGGGAGACCCAGTACTTC. Protein product: CASSSRTSGGETQYF.

This clonotype was seen once. The chain combines TRBV6-4 with TRBJ1-2, with TRBD1 identical over 9 bases. The CDR3 loop spans 15 amino acids. Germline CDR1 MRHNA, CDR2 SNTAGT. V was clipped by 8 bases and J by 7 bases; unmatched bases: 14. CDR3 bases: TGTGCCAGCGACCGTGGGACAGGGTGGTTCGCTGGCTACACCTTC. Its protein product is CASDRGTGWFAGYTF.

In this sample, this clonotype turned up a few times. The chain is built from TRBV20-1 and TRBJ1-1; possibly TRBD1 for D (6 bases). The CDR3 is 14 amino acids. The germline CDR1 and CDR2 sequences are DFQATT and SNEGSKA (reference sequence). Trimming left V 0 bases short and J 4 bases short, with 12 bases between. This chain's CDR3 is CSAREGGGGTEAFF. The CDR3 DNA sequence: TGCAGTGCTAGAGAAGGGGGGGGTGGCACTGAAGCTTTCTTT.

The chain is built from TRBV15 and TRBJ1-5; D ambiguous. CDR3 length equals 14 residues. The V end was cut by 0 bases, the J end by 11 bases, with 14 bases between. Germline V lookup: CDR1 LNHNV, CDR2 YYDKDF (reference sequence). This CDR3 reads CATSRDGREETQHF. In DNA, the CDR3 is TGTGCCACCAGCAGAGACGGGCGGGAGGAGACCCAGCATTTT.

Comment on this clonotype: Being one base from a much bigger clone, this may be a read error. CDR3 coding DNA: TGCAGCGTTGAGGACGACAGGGGCTATGGCCACACCTTC. Amino acids: CSVEDDRGYGHTF. This chain links TRBV29-1 with TRBJ1-2, with 8 bases matching TRBD1. The CDR3 sequence is 13 residues long. Germline CDR1 and CDR2: SQVTM and ANQGSEA.

This chain uses TRBV2 with TRBJ2-7, with D perhaps being TRBD1 or TRBD2 (5 bases each). Deletions cut 5 bases from V and 8 bases from J, with 16 bases between. Germline V gene lookup returns CDR1 SNHLY and CDR2 FYNNEI. The CDR3 contains 13 residues. CDR3 sequence (DNA): TGTGCCAGCAGTTTATCTCTGGGGGATAAGCAGTACTTC. This sequence encodes CASSLSLGDKQYF.